Below are 15 T cell receptor beta chains sequenced from a single sample in a study of CD8 T cells in Susac syndrome. An input of about 0.45 to 1 ug of RNA was subjected to reverse transcription using random hexamers. One entry per CDR3 protein results from TCRdb running MiXCR on the immunoSEQ multiplex PCR reads. Of under 350,000 distinct CDR3 sequences in the sample, 90% to 95% were seen once. The sequenced sample consisted of CD4+ T cells from PBMCs. Receptor source: a human donor with multiple sclerosis.

This chain joins TRBV30 and TRBJ1-5; D gene ambiguous. V lost 3 bases, J lost 5 bases, and 14 bases lay in between. Germline CDR1 reads GTSNPN; CDR2 reads SVGIG (reference sequence). CDR3 length: 14 residues. CDR3 region: CAWSPSTLDQPQHF. The CDR3 region has the DNA TGTGCCTGGAGCCCCTCAACCTTAGATCAGCCCCAGCATTTT.

The J gene is TRBJ1-1, the V gene TRBV27, with a tentative D call TRBD1 (5 bases). V lost 3 bases and J lost 6, with 11 bases in between. The CDR3 sequence is 13 residues long. Germline CDR1 and CDR2: MNHEY and SMNVEV (reference sequence). The CDR3 region is CASSLKQGPEAFF. CDR3 in DNA: TGTGCCAGCAGTTTGAAGCAGGGCCCTGAAGCTTTCTTT.

In this sample, this clonotype turned up once. V and J are TRBV20-1 and TRBJ2-1; no definite D call. The germline V gene encodes CDR1 DFQATT and CDR2 SNEGSKA (reference sequence). V was cut by 5 bases and J by 4 bases, with 15 bases left in between. The CDR3 sequence is 14 residues long. CDR3 bases: TGCAGTGCTCCGGGCCCCCCGGCTTACAATGAGCAGTTCTTC. Translating gives CSAPGPPAYNEQFF.

The chain has TRBV7-2 and TRBJ2-2, with a tentative D call TRBD1 (5 bases). This CDR3 region has 16 residues. Per the germline V gene, CDR1 is SGHTA and CDR2 is FQGNSA. V was trimmed by 5 bases and J by 7 bases, leaving 20 bases between them. Here the CDR3 DNA reads TGTGCCAGCAGCCGGTCAAGGGGTGGGGCCGGCGGGGAGCTGTTTTTT. The encoded protein is CASSRSRGGAGGELFF.

The chain carries TRBV12-3 or TRBV12-4 and TRBJ2-5, with 9 bases identical to TRBD2. The CDR3 runs 16 residues. The V and J ends lost 3 bases and 5 bases, in that order; junction bases with no gene match: 10. CDR3 DNA sequence: TGTGCCAGCAGTTTCGCAGGCAGCGGGGGGTGGGAGACCCAGTACTTC. As protein: CASSFAGSGGWETQYF.

J is TRBJ1-4 and V is TRBV7-2, with D uncertain. Per germline, CDR1 SGHTA and CDR2 FQGNSA. The CDR3 consists of 14 residues. V was clipped by 0 bases and J by 8 bases, with 10 bases between them. CDR3 coding DNA: TGTGCCAGCAGCTTAGCGAGATCGGCCGAAAAACTGTTTTTT. This encodes CASSLARSAEKLFF.

The chain recombines TRBV4-2 with TRBJ1-2; TRBD1 matches 8 bases. Germline V gene sequence: CDR1 LGHNA, CDR2 YNFKEQ. The CDR3 length is 18 residues. V dropped 0 bases and J dropped 8; count of bases not matched to a gene: 17. The CDR3 reads CASSQDLAQGQGANGYTF. The CDR3 DNA is TGTGCCAGCAGCCAAGATCTCGCCCAAGGACAGGGCGCTAACGGCTACACCTTC.

V usage is TRBV3-1 and J usage is TRBJ2-6; a weak D match, TRBD2 (7 bases). This CDR3 has 20 amino acids. CDR1 and CDR2 from the germline V gene are LGHDT and YNNKEL (reference sequence). V was pared by 0 bases and J by 4 bases, with 22 bases between. This chain's CDR3 is CASSQEGTGGSLLGANVLTF. CDR3 coding DNA: TGTGCCAGCAGCCAAGAGGGAACGGGGGGCTCCCTATTAGGGGCCAACGTCCTGACTTTC.

The chain joins TRBV13 to TRBJ1-1, with D possibly being TRBD1 (5 bases). The V end lost 0 bases, the J end lost 2 bases, and 13 bases lay between the germline ends. The CDR3 spans 16 residues. The germline CDR1 and CDR2 sequences are PRHDT and FYEKMQ (reference sequence). CDR3 in DNA: TGTGCCAGCAGCTTAGGGATCGGGGCCGCAAACACTGAAGCTTTCTTT. Translation gives CASSLGIGAANTEAFF.

This chain joins TRBV5-6 and TRBJ2-1; tentative D call: TRBD2 (6 bases). With 7 bases removed from V and 7 bases from J, the gap between germline ends came to 21 bases. The germline V gene encodes CDR1 SGHDT and CDR2 YYEEEE. CDR3 size: 15 residues. DNA of the CDR3: TGTGCCAGCGGACCGGGGCTAGCGAGATCGAATGAGCAGTTCTTC. Translated: CASGPGLARSNEQFF.

CDR3 DNA sequence: TGCGCCAGCAGCTTTACGGGAGCGTACCAAGAGACCCAGTACTTC. This encodes CASSFTGAYQETQYF. This chain connects TRBV5-1 to TRBJ2-5, with D maybe TRBD2 (6 bases). V was trimmed by 2 bases and J by 0 bases, leaving 11 bases between them. CDR3 length: 15 amino acids. Germline loops: CDR1 SGHRS, CDR2 YFSETQ.

The CDR3 reads CASGTSWYRGLAGANNEQFF. CDR3 in DNA: TGCGCCAGCGGCACCTCTTGGTACCGAGGACTAGCGGGGGCCAACAATGAGCAGTTCTTC. The chain is built from TRBV4-1 and TRBJ2-1; 13 positions agree with TRBD2. The CDR3 spans 20 residues. Trimming cost V 8 bases and J 5 bases; bases outside gene matches: 21. CDR1 is MGHRA and CDR2 is YSYEKL in the germline V gene.

The rearrangement uses TRBV19 and TRBJ2-7; possibly TRBD1 for D (6 bases). Germline V gene data show CDR1 as LNHDA and CDR2 as SQIVND (reference sequence). The CDR3 extends over 13 amino acids. Trimming left V 4 bases short and J 4 bases short, with 11 bases between. The CDR3: CASSKGQIYEQYF. In nucleotides, the CDR3 is TGTGCCAGTAGTAAAGGACAGATATACGAGCAGTACTTC. The full variable domain, rest sourced from reference TRBV19 and TRBJ2-7, is DGGITQSPKYLFRKEGQNVTLSCEQNLNHDAMYWYRQDPGQGLRLIYYSQIVNDFQKGDIAEGYSVSREKKESFPLTVTSAQKNPTAFYLCASSKGQIYEQYFGPGTRLTVT.

This sequence joins TRBV7-2 and TRBJ2-7; 8 nucleotides align to TRBD2. V dropped 5 bases and J dropped 0; count of bases not matched to a gene: 6. The CDR3 contains 15 residues. Germline V gene sequence: CDR1 SGHTA, CDR2 FQGNSA. CDR3 amino acids: CASSIRTSSSYEQYF. The CDR3 nucleotides read TGTGCCAGCAGCATTCGGACTAGCTCCTCCTACGAGCAGTACTTC.

The genes are TRBV18 and TRBJ2-5; 11 bases line up with TRBD2. The J segment lost 3 bases and the V segment lost 0 bases, leaving 0 bases of the junction unmatched. CDR1 and CDR2 from the germline V gene are KGHSH and LQKENI. The CDR3 sequence is 15 residues long. The CDR3: CASSPPGLAEETQYF. The DNA for the CDR3 is TGTGCCAGCTCACCACCGGGACTAGCGGAAGAGACCCAGTACTTC.